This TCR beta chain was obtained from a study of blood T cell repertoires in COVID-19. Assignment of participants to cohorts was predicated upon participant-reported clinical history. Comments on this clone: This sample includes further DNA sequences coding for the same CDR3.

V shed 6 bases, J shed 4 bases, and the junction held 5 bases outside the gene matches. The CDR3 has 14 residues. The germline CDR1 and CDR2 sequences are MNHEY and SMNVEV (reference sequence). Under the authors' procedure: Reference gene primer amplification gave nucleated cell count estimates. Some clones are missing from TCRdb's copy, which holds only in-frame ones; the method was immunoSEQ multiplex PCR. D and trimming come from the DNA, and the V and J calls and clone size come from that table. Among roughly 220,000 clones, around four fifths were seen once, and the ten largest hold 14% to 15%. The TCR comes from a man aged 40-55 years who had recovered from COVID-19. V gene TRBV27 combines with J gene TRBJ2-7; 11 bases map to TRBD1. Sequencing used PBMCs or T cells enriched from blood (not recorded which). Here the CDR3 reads CASSRTGGGYEQYF. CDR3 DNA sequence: TGTGCCAGCAGCCGGACAGGGGGCGGATACGAGCAGTACTTC.